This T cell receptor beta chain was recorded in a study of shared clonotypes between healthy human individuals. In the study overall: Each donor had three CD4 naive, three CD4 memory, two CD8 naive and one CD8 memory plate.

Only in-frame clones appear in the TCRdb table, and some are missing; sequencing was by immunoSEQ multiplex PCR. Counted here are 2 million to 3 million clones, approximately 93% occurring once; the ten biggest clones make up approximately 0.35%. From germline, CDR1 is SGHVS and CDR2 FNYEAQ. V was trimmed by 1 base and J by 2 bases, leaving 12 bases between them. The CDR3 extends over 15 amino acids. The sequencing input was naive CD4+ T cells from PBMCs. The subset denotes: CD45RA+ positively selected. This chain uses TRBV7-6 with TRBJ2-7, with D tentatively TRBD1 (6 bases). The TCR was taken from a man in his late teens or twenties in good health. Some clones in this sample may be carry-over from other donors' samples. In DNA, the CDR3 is TGTGCCAGCAGCTTAGTCCCGGACAGAACCTACGAGCAGTACTTC. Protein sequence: CASSLVPDRTYEQYF.